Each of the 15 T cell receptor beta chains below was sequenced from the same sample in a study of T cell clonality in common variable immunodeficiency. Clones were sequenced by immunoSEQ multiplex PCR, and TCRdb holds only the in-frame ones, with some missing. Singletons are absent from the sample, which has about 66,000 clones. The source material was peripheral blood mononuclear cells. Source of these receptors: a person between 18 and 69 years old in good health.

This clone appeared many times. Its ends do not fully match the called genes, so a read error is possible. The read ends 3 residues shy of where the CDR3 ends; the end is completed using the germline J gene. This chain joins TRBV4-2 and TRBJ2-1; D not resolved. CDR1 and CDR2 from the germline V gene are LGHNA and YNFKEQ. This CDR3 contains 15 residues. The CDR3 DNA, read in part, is TGCGCCAGCAGCCAAGCAACAAGCTCCTACAATGAG. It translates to CASSQATSSYNE. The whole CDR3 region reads CASSQATSSYNEQFF.

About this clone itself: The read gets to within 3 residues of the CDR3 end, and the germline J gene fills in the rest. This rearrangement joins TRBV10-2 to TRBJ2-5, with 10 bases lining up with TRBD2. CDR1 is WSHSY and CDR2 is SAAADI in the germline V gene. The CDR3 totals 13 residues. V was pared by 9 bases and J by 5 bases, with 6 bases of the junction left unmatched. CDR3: CASKLAGSETQYF. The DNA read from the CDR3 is TGCGCCAGTAAACTAGCGGGAAGCGAGACC.

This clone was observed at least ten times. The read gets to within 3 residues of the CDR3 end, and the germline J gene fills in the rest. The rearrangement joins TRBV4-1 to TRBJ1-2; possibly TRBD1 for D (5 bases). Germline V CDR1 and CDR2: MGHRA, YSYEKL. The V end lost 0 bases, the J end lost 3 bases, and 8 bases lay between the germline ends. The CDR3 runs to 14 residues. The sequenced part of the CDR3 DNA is TGCGCCAGCAGCCAAGATTTCAGGGACTATGGC. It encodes CASSQDFRDYG. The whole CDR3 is CASSQDFRDYGYTF.

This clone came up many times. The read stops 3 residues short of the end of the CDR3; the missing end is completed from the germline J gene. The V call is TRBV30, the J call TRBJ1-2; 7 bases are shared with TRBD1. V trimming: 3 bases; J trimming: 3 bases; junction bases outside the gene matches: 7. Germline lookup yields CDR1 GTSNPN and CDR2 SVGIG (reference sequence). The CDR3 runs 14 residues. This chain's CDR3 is CAWSGGQLDYGYTF. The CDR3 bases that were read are TGTGCCTGGAGCGGGGGACAGCTCGACTATGGC.

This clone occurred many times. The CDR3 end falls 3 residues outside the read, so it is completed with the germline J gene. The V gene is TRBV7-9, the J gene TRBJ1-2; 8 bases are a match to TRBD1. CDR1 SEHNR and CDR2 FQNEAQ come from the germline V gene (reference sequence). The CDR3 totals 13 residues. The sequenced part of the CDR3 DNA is TGTGCCAGCAGCTCCGAGACAGGGGCCGGC. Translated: CASSSETGAG. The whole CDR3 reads CASSSETGAGYTF.

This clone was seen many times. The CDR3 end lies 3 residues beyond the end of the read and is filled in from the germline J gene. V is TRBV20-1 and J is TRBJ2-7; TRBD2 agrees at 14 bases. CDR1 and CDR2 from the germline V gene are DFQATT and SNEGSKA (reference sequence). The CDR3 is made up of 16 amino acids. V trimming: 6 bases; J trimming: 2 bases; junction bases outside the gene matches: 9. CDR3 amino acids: CSAGLAGGPSTYEQYF. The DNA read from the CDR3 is TGCAGTGCAGGACTAGCGGGAGGCCCTTCCACCTACGAG.

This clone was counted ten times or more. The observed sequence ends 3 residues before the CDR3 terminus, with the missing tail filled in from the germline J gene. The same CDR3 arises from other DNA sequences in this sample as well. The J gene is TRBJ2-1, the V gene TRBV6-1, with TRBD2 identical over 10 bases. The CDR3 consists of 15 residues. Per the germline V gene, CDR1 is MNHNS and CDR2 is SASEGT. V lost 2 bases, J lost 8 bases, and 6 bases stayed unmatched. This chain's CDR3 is CASSERGTSDHEQFF. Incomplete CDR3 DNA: TGTGCCAGCAGTGAACGGGGGACTAGCGATCATGAG.

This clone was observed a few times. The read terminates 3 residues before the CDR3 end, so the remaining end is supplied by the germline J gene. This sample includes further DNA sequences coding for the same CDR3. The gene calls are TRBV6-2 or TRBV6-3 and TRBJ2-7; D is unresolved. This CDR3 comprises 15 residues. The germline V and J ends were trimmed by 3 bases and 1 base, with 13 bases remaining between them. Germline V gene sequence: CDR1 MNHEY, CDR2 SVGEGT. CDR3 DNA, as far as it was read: TGTGCCAGCAGTTATACGGTCCTAGTATCCTACGAG. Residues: CASSYTVLVSYE. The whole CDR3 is CASSYTVLVSYEQYF.

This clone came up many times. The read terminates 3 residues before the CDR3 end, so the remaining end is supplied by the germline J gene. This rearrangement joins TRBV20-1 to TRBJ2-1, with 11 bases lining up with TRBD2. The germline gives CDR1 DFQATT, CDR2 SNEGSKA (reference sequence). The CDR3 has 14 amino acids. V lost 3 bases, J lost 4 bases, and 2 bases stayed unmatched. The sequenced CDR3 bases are TGCAGTGCTAGTGGGACTAGCGGATACAATGAG. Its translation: CSASGTSGYNE. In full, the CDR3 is CSASGTSGYNEQFF.

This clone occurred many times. Here the CDR3 reads CASSLGLAGEETQYF. The CDR3 bases that were read are TGCGCCAGCAGCCTGGGACTAGCGGGAGAAGAGACC. The chain has TRBV5-1 and TRBJ2-5, with 14 positions matching TRBD2. Sequencing ends 3 residues short of the CDR3 end; the germline J gene provides the rest. J was trimmed by 3 bases and V by 4 bases; bases with no gene match: 2. The CDR3 has 15 amino acids. CDR1 is SGHRS, CDR2 YFSETQ, per germline. The full variable domain, rest sourced from reference TRBV5-1 and TRBJ2-5, is KAGVTQTPRYLIKTRGQQVTLSCSPISGHRSVSWYQQTPGQGLQFLFEYFSETQRNKGNFPGRFSGRQFSNSRSEMNVSTLELGDSALYLCASSLGLAGEETQYFGPGTRLLVL.

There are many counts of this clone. This CDR3 is CASSRDRLTEAFF. The CDR3 bases that were read are TGTGCCAGCTCACGCGACCGACTCACCGAA. The chain combines TRBV18 with TRBJ1-1, with D hard to call. The read terminates 3 residues before the CDR3 end, so the remaining end is supplied by the germline J gene. This CDR3 has 13 amino acids. Germline CDR1 reads KGHSH; CDR2 reads LQKENI.

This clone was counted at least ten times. CDR3 residues: CSVMGILATSTDTQYF. CDR3 DNA, as far as it was read: TGCAGCGTTATGGGGATATTAGCGACCTCCACAGATACG. This chain links TRBV29-1 with TRBJ2-3; perhaps TRBD2 as D (5 bases). The read falls 3 residues short of the CDR3 end, and the missing part is taken from the germline J gene. From germline, CDR1 is SQVTM and CDR2 ANQGSEA. Trimming removed 5 bases at V and 2 bases at J, with 20 bases between. The CDR3 extends over 16 amino acids.

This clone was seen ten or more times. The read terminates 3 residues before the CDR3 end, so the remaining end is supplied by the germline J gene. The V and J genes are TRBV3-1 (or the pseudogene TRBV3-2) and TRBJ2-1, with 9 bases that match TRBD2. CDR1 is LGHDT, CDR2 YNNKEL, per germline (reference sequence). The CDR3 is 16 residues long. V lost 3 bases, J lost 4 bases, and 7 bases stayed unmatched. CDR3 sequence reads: CASSHLTSGPYNEQFF. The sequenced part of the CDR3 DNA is TGTGCCAGCAGCCATCTGACTAGCGGCCCTTACAATGAG.

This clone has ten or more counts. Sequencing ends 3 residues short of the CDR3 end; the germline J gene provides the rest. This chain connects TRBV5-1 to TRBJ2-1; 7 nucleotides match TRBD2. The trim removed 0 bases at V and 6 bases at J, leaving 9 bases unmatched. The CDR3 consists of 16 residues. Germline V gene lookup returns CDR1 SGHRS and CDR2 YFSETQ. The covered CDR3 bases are TGCGCCAGCAGCTTGGGTCCACTAGCGAAGGGCAATGAG. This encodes CASSLGPLAKGNE. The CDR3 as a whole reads CASSLGPLAKGNEQFF.

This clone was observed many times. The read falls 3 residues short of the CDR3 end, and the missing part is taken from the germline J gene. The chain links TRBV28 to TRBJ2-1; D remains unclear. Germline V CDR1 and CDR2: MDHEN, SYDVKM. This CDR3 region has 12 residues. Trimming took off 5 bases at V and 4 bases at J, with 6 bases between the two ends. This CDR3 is CASSVLYNEQFF. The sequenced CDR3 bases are TGTGCCAGCAGTGTACTTTACAATGAG. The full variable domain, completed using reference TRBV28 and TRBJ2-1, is DVKVTQSSRYLVKRTGEKVFLECVQDMDHENMFWYRQDPGLGLRLIYFSYDVKMKEKGDIPEGYSVSREKKERFSLILESASTNQTSMYLCASSVLYNEQFFGPGTRLTVL.